This TCR beta chain is drawn from a study of tumor and adjacent non-tumor tissue in lung cancer. Study-wide background: Samples averaged about 3.8 million productive TCRbeta reads each.

A modified ARM-PCR protocol with three rounds of nested PCR amplified TCRbeta. TCRdb recomputed calls from the multiplex PCR reads with MiXCR, one row per CDR3 protein. The repertoire holds about 70,000 distinct CDR3 sequences, with more than 70% as singletons. RNA was extracted from bulk tissue without any cell sorting. Donors were chemotherapy-naive, newly diagnosed lung cancer surgical patients in China, August–late 2014. The CDR3 spans 13 residues. Trimming left V 6 bases short and J 4 bases short, with 14 bases between. Germline values: CDR1 SQVTM, CDR2 ANQGSEA. The chain carries TRBV29-1 and TRBJ2-3; TRBD2 might be the D (5 bases). Sequenced: lung tumor tissue. This TCR derives from a man aged 60 to 69 with non-small cell lung cancer. The CDR3 sequence is CSVGVRVADTQYF. DNA of the CDR3: TGCAGCGTCGGGGTGCGGGTTGCAGATACGCAGTATTTT.